This T cell receptor beta chain was identified in a study of vaccination effects on CD4 cells after COVID-19. Findings and caveats of the study: Clones from infection and from vaccination both contracted markedly late after vaccination.

CDR3 length: 13 amino acids. The V end lost 0 bases, the J end lost 12 bases, and 12 bases lay between the germline ends. CDR1 and CDR2 (germline): MNHEY, SVGAGI. Culture proceeded for approximately 10 days, and CD4+ T cells were then isolated. According to PCR results, the person was infected with SARS-CoV-2 between March and December 2020. To note about this clone: Its cognate antigen is unknown.

Assay used: immunoSEQ multiplex PCR; TCRdb lists only in-frame clones, some missing. The sample records about 51,000 clones, 74% being singletons. Sample: CD4+ T cells from PBMCs cultured without peptide, taken before COVID-19 vaccination. This clonotype was obtained from a human donor who had a prior SARS-CoV-2 infection. The chain joins TRBV6-5 to TRBJ2-1; TRBD2 is a possible D gene (5 bases). The CDR3 nucleotides are TGTGCCAGCAGTTACTCGTCCGGACTTGCGCAGTTCTTC. It encodes CASSYSSGLAQFF.